Described below is a single T cell receptor (beta chain) sequence and its context. Authors' data handling: Counts of nucleated cells, estimated from reference gene primer amplification, were obtained. Using immunoSEQ multiplex PCR, the repertoire was profiled, and TCRdb retains in-frame clones only, with some absent. V and J calls plus clone size are reproduced from that table; the DNA served to infer D and trimming. The data show about 150,000 clones, around 85% seen once. The data stem from a study of blood T cell repertoires in COVID-19. Study at large: Collection of acute and convalescent COVID-19 samples took place in the United States, Italy and Spain. Sources were T cells, B-cell-depleted T cells, or PBMCs; the material itself was cDNA or gDNA.

The CDR3 extends over 16 amino acids. V was shortened by 6 bases and J by 2 bases, with 19 bases between the two germline ends. CDR1 SGHTA and CDR2 FQGNSA come from the germline V gene. This sequence was found in a woman in her thirties or forties who had recovered from COVID-19. Sequencing was performed on PBMCs or T cells enriched from blood (not recorded which). This sequence joins TRBV7-2 and TRBJ2-5; TRBD2 might be the D (7 bases). CDR3 loop: CASRTTAGHMQETQYF. CDR3 coding DNA: TGTGCCAGCAGAACGACAGCGGGACATATGCAAGAGACCCAGTACTTC.